These 5 T cell receptor beta chains originate from one sample sequenced in a study of T cells after posttransplantation cyclophosphamide. Controls had myeloablative marrow grafts with methotrexate and calcineurin inhibitor, sampled at 1 year. Method: immunoSEQ multiplex PCR; TCRdb's copy keeps in-frame clones and lacks some. Of about 21,000 clones in the sample, 65% to 90% are singletons; the top ten hold roughly 2.2%. Material: PBMCs, obtained 362 days after allogeneic stem cell transplant with calcineurin inhibitor and methotrexate. These receptors all stem from a female patient in her thirties or forties who received an allogeneic stem cell transplant from an unrelated donor, was CMV-positive, and had acute and chronic GVHD. Some T cells may have come from the graft donor.

This clone has more than one count but fewer than ten. The chain uses TRBV6-6 and TRBJ1-4; 7 bases map to TRBD1. V shed 2 bases, J shed 15 bases, and the junction held 12 bases outside the gene matches. The CDR3 contains 14 residues. Germline V CDR1 and CDR2: MNHNY, SVGAGI (reference sequence). CDR3 DNA sequence: TGTGCCAGCAGTTACCCCATCGGTCAGGGGGAGATGTTTTTT. Its protein is CASSYPIGQGEMFF.

This clone appeared once. This chain uses TRBV5-1 with TRBJ1-1; 10 bases fit TRBD1. The CDR3 is 18 amino acids. The V segment lost 0 bases and the J segment 4 bases; nucleotides outside the gene matches: 12. Germline CDR1 SGHRS, CDR2 YFSETQ. The CDR3 DNA sequence: TGCGCCAGCAGCTTGGCCCTCGGGACAGGGGTTTGGAGCACTGAAGCTTTCTTT. It is translated as CASSLALGTGVWSTEAFF.

The chain links TRBV28 to TRBJ1-1, with a tentative D call TRBD1 (5 bases). V lost 6 bases, J lost 2 bases, and 16 bases lay in between. The CDR3 consists of 15 residues. Germline loops: CDR1 MDHEN, CDR2 SYDVKM. The CDR3 region has the DNA TGTGCCAGCAGGCTCGACAGAAACTTTAACACTGAAGCTTTCTTT. It codes for CASRLDRNFNTEAFF. The full variable domain, rest sourced from reference TRBV28 and TRBJ1-1, is DVKVTQSSRYLVKRTGEKVFLECVQDMDHENMFWYRQDPGLGLRLIYFSYDVKMKEKGDIPEGYSVSREKKERFSLILESASTNQTSMYLCASRLDRNFNTEAFFGQGTRLTVV.

The chain uses TRBV5-8 and TRBJ2-5; 9 positions match TRBD2. V shed 0 bases and J 3 bases; nucleotides not matched to a gene: 3. Germline V gives CDR1 SGHTS, CDR2 YDEGEE. There are 15 residues in the CDR3. CDR3 sequence (DNA): TGTGCCAGCAGCTTGGGACTAGCGGTTGAAGAGACCCAGTACTTC. As protein: CASSLGLAVEETQYF.

This sequence joins TRBV9 and TRBJ2-4, with 11 bases aligning to TRBD1. In germline, CDR1 is SGDLS, CDR2 YYNGEE. This CDR3 spans 12 amino acids. CDR3 amino acids: CASGTGGTIQYF. The DNA for the CDR3 is TGTGCATCCGGGACAGGGGGGACCATTCAGTACTTC.